The TCR beta chain described here comes from a study of T cells in localized non-small cell lung cancer. The study's findings and limits: Out of the top 100 tumor clones, a median around 57 were seen in adjacent lung. Sequencing, confined to only one tumor region, leaves heterogeneity possible. Of the tissues analyzed, uninvolved adjacent lung showed maximal T cell clonality, greater than tumor.

Germline-derived CDR1 and CDR2 are SGHRS and YFSETQ. V lost 4 bases and J 5 bases, leaving 16 bases between the germline ends. The CDR3 has 14 residues. Worth noting for this clone: Its target is unknown.

Measured with immunoSEQ multiplex PCR; TCRdb has only the in-frame clones, and not every one. The sample shows tens of thousands of clones, about 80% of them seen only once. The starting material was peripheral blood, obtained before any cancer treatment. This TCR derives from a male donor older than 55 with stage III squamous cell lung carcinoma. This sequence joins TRBV5-1 and TRBJ2-7; D may correspond to TRBD1 or TRBD2 (6 bases each). This CDR3 is CASSRGETVNEQYF. In nucleotides, the CDR3 is TGCGCCAGCAGCAGGGGGGAGACAGTAAACGAGCAGTACTTC.